This TCR beta chain stems from a study of CD8 T cells in Susac syndrome. It was with random hexamers that roughly 0.5 to 1 ug RNA was reverse transcribed. MiXCR, applied by TCRdb to the immunoSEQ multiplex PCR reads, yields one record per CDR3 protein. The sample comprises more than 150,000 distinct CDR3 sequences, approximately 94% of which are singletons, and roughly 0.19% rests with the top ten. This receptor was identified in a human donor with multiple sclerosis. Sequencing was performed on CD8+ T cells from PBMCs.

The CDR3 spells CASSPRTSGLSETQYF. The CDR3 nucleotides read TGTGCCAGCAGCCCCCGGACTAGCGGGTTGTCGGAGACCCAGTACTTC. V gene TRBV3-1 combines with J gene TRBJ2-5; 11 bases fit TRBD2. V lost 4 bases to trimming and J lost 5 bases; unmatched junction nucleotides: 9. CDR3 length: 16 amino acids. Per the germline V gene, CDR1 is LGHDT and CDR2 is YNNKEL (reference sequence).